Shown below are 28 T cell receptor beta chains from a single sample sequenced in a study of T cell clonality in common variable immunodeficiency. Notes on the study in general: Reportedly, TCR beta sequences from common variable immunodeficiency showed fewer deletions and N-nucleotide insertions.

No antigen is known for these receptors. TCRdb keeps only in-frame clones here, not all; method: immunoSEQ multiplex PCR. This sample comprises some 11,000 clones, none seen once only. The specimen sequenced was peripheral blood mononuclear cells. All receptors come from a human donor with common variable immunodeficiency.

Remarks on this clone: The read stops 3 residues short of the end of the CDR3; the missing end is completed from the germline J gene. The chain joins TRBV19 to TRBJ1-5; D not certain. The CDR3 sequence is 14 residues long. Germline CDR1 is LNHDA and CDR2 is SQIVND (reference sequence). With 4 bases removed from V and 0 bases from J, the gap between germline ends came to 7 bases. The CDR3: CASSTPDSNQPQHF. The sequenced part of the CDR3 DNA is TGTGCCAGTAGTACCCCAGATAGCAATCAGCCC.

The sample holds a few counts of this clone. The CDR3 end falls 3 residues outside the read, so it is completed with the germline J gene. This rearrangement joins TRBV7-9 to TRBJ2-1; possible D gene TRBD2, 6 bases. V lost 10 bases, J lost 5 bases, and 18 bases lay in between. This CDR3 contains 14 residues. Per the germline V gene, CDR1 is SEHNR and CDR2 is FQNEAQ (reference sequence). CDR3 in amino acids: CATHVAGLDNEQFF. The CDR3 DNA, read in part, is TGTGCCACCCACGTGGCGGGGTTGGACAATGAG.

In its sample, this clone was seen a few times. CDR3 region: CASSYPDSNQPQHF. Partial CDR3 DNA: TGTGCCAGCAGTTACCCAGATAGCAATCAGCCC. This chain links TRBV6-2 or TRBV6-3 with TRBJ1-5; D gene uncertain. The CDR3 end is not reached by the read, which stops 3 residues before it; the germline J gene fills it in. The CDR3 sequence is 14 residues long. Germline CDR1 MNHEY, CDR2 SVGEGT. V was pared by 2 bases and J by 0 bases, with 5 bases between.

By frequency in the sample, this clone is medium-sized. The read falls 3 residues short of the CDR3 end, and the missing part is taken from the germline J gene. This chain connects TRBV3-1 (or the pseudogene TRBV3-2) to TRBJ1-2, with TRBD1 matching over 8 bases. This CDR3 has 14 amino acids. Germline CDR1 is LGHDT and CDR2 is YNNKEL (reference sequence). The V segment lost 2 bases and the J segment 6 bases; nucleotides outside the gene matches: 5. CDR3 region: CASSQRTGLDGYTF. CDR3 DNA (partial): TGTGCCAGCAGCCAACGGACAGGGTTGGATGGC.

In this sample, this clone turned up many times. The sequence runs out 3 residues before the end of the CDR3; the remainder is reconstructed from the germline J gene. The chain links TRBV7-2 to TRBJ2-5; D is perhaps TRBD2 (6 bases). Germline CDR1 reads SGHTA; CDR2 reads FQGNSA. V shed 2 bases and J shed 4 bases, with 11 bases lying between them. This CDR3 contains 14 residues. The sequenced CDR3 bases are TGTGCCAGCAGCTTATCCGGGACTCCAGAGACC. This translates into CASSLSGTPET. The whole CDR3 sequence reads CASSLSGTPETQYF.

This clone was counted a few times. The CDR3 end lies 3 residues beyond the end of the read and is filled in from the germline J gene. This chain uses TRBV7-9 with TRBJ2-5; D is uncertain. V gave up 1 base and J gave up 3 bases, with 6 bases separating them. The CDR3 covers 13 residues. CDR1 and CDR2 from the germline V gene are SEHNR and FQNEAQ (reference sequence). Here the CDR3 reads CASSLEAEETQYF. Partial CDR3 DNA: TGTGCCAGCAGCTTAGAAGCTGAAGAGACC. Combining the CDR3 with reference TRBV7-9 and TRBJ2-5 gives the whole variable domain DTGVSQNPRHKITKRGQNVTFRCDPISEHNRLYWYRQTLGQGPEFLTYFQNEAQLEKSRLLSDRFSAERPKGSFSTLEIQRTEQGDSAMYLCASSLEAEETQYFGPGTRLLVL.

In its sample, this clone was seen a few times. The read ends 3 residues before the CDR3 terminus; that terminus is restored from the germline J gene. The V gene is TRBV20-1, the J gene TRBJ1-5; the D is unclear. The CDR3 spans 14 residues. The V end was cut by 6 bases, the J end by 3 bases, with 15 bases between. Germline assignment: CDR1 DFQATT and CDR2 SNEGSKA (reference sequence). This chain's CDR3 is CSARRADPNQPQHF. The CDR3 bases that were read are TGCAGTGCCAGGAGGGCAGATCCCAATCAGCCC.

The sample holds many counts of this clone. The read ends 3 residues shy of where the CDR3 ends; the end is completed using the germline J gene. The chain combines TRBV19 with TRBJ2-1, with D possibly matching TRBD1 (6 bases). This CDR3 has 14 amino acids. The germline V and J ends were trimmed by 5 bases and 5 bases, with 13 bases remaining between them. Germline V gene sequence: CDR1 LNHDA, CDR2 SQIVND (reference sequence). CDR3 DNA, as far as it was read: TGTGCCAGTAGTTACACAGGGTCCCACAATGAG. Translated, it gives CASSYTGSHNE. Given in full, the CDR3 is CASSYTGSHNEQFF.

This clone has only a few counts. The read is 3 residues too short to cover the CDR3 end, so that end is filled in from the germline J gene. The chain carries TRBV2 and TRBJ2-5, with D hard to call. This CDR3 has 14 residues. Between the trimmed V and J ends, which lost 5 bases and 5 bases, there was a span of 15 bases. Germline-derived CDR1 and CDR2 are SNHLY and FYNNEI. The DNA read from the CDR3 is TGTGCCAGCAGTAACTCGGTGGTAGGGGAGACC. Translation: CASSNSVVGET. The CDR3 in its entirety is CASSNSVVGETQYF.

This clone was counted between two and nine times. The CDR3 end lies 3 residues beyond the end of the read and is filled in from the germline J gene. V is TRBV11-1 and J is TRBJ2-5, with D tentatively TRBD2 (5 bases). This CDR3 is 12 amino acids long. The germline V gene encodes CDR1 SGHAT and CDR2 FQDESV (reference sequence). Trimming removed 3 bases from V and 4 bases from J, with 6 bases in between. CDR3 sequence: CASSFEGETQYF. The CDR3 bases that were read are TGTGCCAGCAGCTTCGAGGGAGAGACC.

This clone was seen more than once but under ten times. With the read ending 3 residues before the CDR3 end, the germline J gene is used to fill in that end. The chain is built from TRBV30 and TRBJ1-1; D not resolved. The CDR3 sequence is 13 residues long. Per the germline V gene, CDR1 is GTSNPN and CDR2 is SVGIG (reference sequence). V lost 1 base to trimming and J lost 4 bases, with 10 bases between them. CDR3 bases read: TGTGCCTGGAGTGCGGACCGGGGCACTGAA. Amino acid sequence: CAWSADRGTE. The entire CDR3 is CAWSADRGTEAFF. Drawing the rest from reference TRBV30 and TRBJ1-1, the complete variable domain is SQTIHQWPATLVQPVGSPLSLECTVEGTSNPNLYWYRQAAGRGLQLLFYSVGIGQISSEVPQNLSASRPQDRQFILSSKKLLLSDSGFYLCAWSADRGTEAFFGQGTRLTVV.

To note about this clone: The sequence runs out 3 residues before the end of the CDR3; the remainder is reconstructed from the germline J gene. The genes are TRBV30 and TRBJ1-2; 10 positions match TRBD1. Germline loops: CDR1 GTSNPN, CDR2 SVGIG (reference sequence). Unmatched junction bases numbered 6, after V lost 7 bases and J lost 4 bases. CDR3 size: 13 residues. The DNA read from the CDR3 is TGTGCCTCCCCGGGACAGGGGAGCTATGGC. Its protein product is CASPGQGSYG. The whole CDR3 protein is CASPGQGSYGYTF.

This clone was recorded a few times. Read sequence stops 3 residues before the CDR3 end, and the germline J gene provides the missing end. The rearrangement links TRBV7-9 to TRBJ2-1; D gene unclear. CDR3 length: 14 residues. Germline V CDR1 and CDR2: SEHNR, FQNEAQ (reference sequence). V was trimmed by 2 bases and J by 6 bases, leaving 11 bases between them. The CDR3 bases that were read are TGTGCCAGCAGCTTATTCCCGGCGGTCAATGAG. Its protein product is CASSLFPAVNE. The complete CDR3 sequence is CASSLFPAVNEQFF. Combining the CDR3 with reference TRBV7-9 and TRBJ2-1 gives the whole variable domain DTGVSQNPRHKITKRGQNVTFRCDPISEHNRLYWYRQTLGQGPEFLTYFQNEAQLEKSRLLSDRFSAERPKGSFSTLEIQRTEQGDSAMYLCASSLFPAVNEQFFGPGTRLTVL.

This clone is labeled as medium-sized. The read is 3 residues too short to cover the CDR3 end, so that end is filled in from the germline J gene. This chain connects TRBV5-1 to TRBJ2-1, with 7 bases lining up with TRBD1. Germline trimming cut 3 bases from V and 8 bases from J; bases unmatched to any gene: 11. The CDR3 is made up of 15 amino acids. Germline CDR1 reads SGHRS; CDR2 reads YFSETQ. The covered CDR3 bases are TGCGCCAGCAGCTCGGGACCTCCAGACAGGGATGAG. Residues: CASSSGPPDRDE. The complete CDR3 protein is CASSSGPPDRDEQFF.

Points on this clone: The read ends 3 residues before the CDR3 terminus; that terminus is restored from the germline J gene. The rearrangement uses TRBV5-1 and TRBJ2-5; TRBD1 aligns across 12 bases. This CDR3 has 16 amino acids. Germline V gene data show CDR1 as SGHRS and CDR2 as YFSETQ. The J segment lost 4 bases and the V segment lost 2 bases, leaving 6 bases of the junction unmatched. CDR3 DNA, as far as it was read: TGCGCCAGCAGCTTCGGGGACAGGGGGCCAGGAGAGACC. The encoded protein is CASSFGDRGPGET. Given in full, the CDR3 is CASSFGDRGPGETQYF.

In its sample, this clone ranks as medium-sized. The CDR3 end is not reached by the read, which stops 3 residues before it; the germline J gene fills it in. The V and J genes are TRBV5-1 and TRBJ2-3, with 7 nucleotides matching TRBD1. The germline V gene encodes CDR1 SGHRS and CDR2 YFSETQ. The CDR3 runs 16 residues. Unmatched junction bases numbered 4, after V lost 0 bases and J lost 0 bases. The CDR3 bases that were read are TGCGCCAGCAGCTTGGGTGACAGGGATAGCACAGATACG. It codes for CASSLGDRDSTDT. The full CDR3 protein is CASSLGDRDSTDTQYF.

The DNA read from the CDR3 is TGTGCCAGCAGCTCTAGCCTGTCGGCG. Its translation is CASSSSLSA. The whole CDR3 sequence reads CASSSSLSAQYF. This chain joins TRBV7-3 and TRBJ2-3; D may be TRBD2 (5 bases). Coverage ceases 3 residues before the CDR3 finishes, and the germline J gene fills in the end. CDR3 length: 12 residues. Germline assignment: CDR1 SGHTA and CDR2 FQGTGA.

Comment on this clone: The CDR3 extends 3 residues past the end of the read, so its final part is completed from the germline J gene. V gene TRBV18 combines with J gene TRBJ1-1, with D unresolved. CDR1 and CDR2 from the germline V gene are KGHSH and LQKENI. Trimming pared 3 bases from V and 6 bases from J, leaving 14 bases between. The CDR3 is made up of 14 amino acids. The sequenced part of the CDR3 DNA is TGTGCCAGCTCACCTTTGCCTGTCAAGGCTGAA. The encoded protein is CASSPLPVKAE. The complete CDR3 protein is CASSPLPVKAEAFF.

Points on this clone: The read stops 3 residues short of the end of the CDR3; the missing end is completed from the germline J gene. The V call is TRBV5-3, the J call TRBJ2-5; 15 bases agree with TRBD2. TRBV5-3 is annotated as an ORF whose role is uncertain. The CDR3 length is 18 residues. V lost 4 bases to trimming and J lost 0 bases; unmatched junction nucleotides: 7. Partial CDR3 DNA: TGTGCCAGAAGCCCCGGACTAGCGGGGGGGCCATACCAAGAGACC. Its protein is CARSPGLAGGPYQET. The full CDR3 protein is CARSPGLAGGPYQETQYF.

In its sample, this clone was seen a few times. Read coverage stops 3 residues before the CDR3 terminus; the germline J gene supplies the remainder. The V gene is TRBV6-1, the J gene TRBJ1-5; no definite D call. V lost 0 bases and J 1 base, leaving 4 bases between the germline ends. Germline V gives CDR1 MNHNS, CDR2 SASEGT. This CDR3 has 14 residues. The CDR3 sequence is CASSEAGSNQPQHF. CDR3 DNA (partial): TGTGCCAGCAGTGAAGCAGGGAGCAATCAGCCC.

A few counts support this clone. From the germline J gene comes the end of the CDR3, since the read stops 3 residues before it. This chain connects TRBV7-2 to TRBJ2-1, with 15 bases identical to TRBD2. J lost 2 bases, V lost 0 bases, and 2 bases had no gene match. The V gene's germline CDR1 is SGHTA and CDR2 FQGNSA. The CDR3 runs to 18 residues. The chain's CDR3 is CASSLAGLAGGPYNEQFF. The CDR3 DNA, read in part, is TGTGCCAGCAGCTTAGCTGGACTAGCGGGGGGGCCCTACAATGAG. The full variable domain, completed using reference TRBV7-2 and TRBJ2-1, is GAGVSQSPSNKVTEKGKDVELRCDPISGHTALYWYRQSLGQGLEFLIYFQGNSAPDKSGLPSDRFSAERTGGSVSTLTIQRTQQEDSAVYLCASSLAGLAGGPYNEQFFGPGTRLTVL.

This clone occurred many times. The CDR3 goes on 3 residues after the read ends, and that part is filled in from the germline J gene. The J gene is TRBJ2-7, the V gene TRBV14; 9 positions agree with TRBD1. The J segment lost 3 bases and the V segment lost 5 bases, leaving 11 bases of the junction unmatched. Germline loops: CDR1 SGHDN, CDR2 FVKESK. The CDR3 sequence is 16 residues long. The CDR3 DNA, read in part, is TGTGCCAGCAGCTCTTTAGGACAGGGGAAATACTACGAG. It codes for CASSSLGQGKYYE. The whole CDR3 region reads CASSSLGQGKYYEQYF. Full variable domain (outside the CDR3, taken from reference TRBV14 and TRBJ2-7): EAGVTQFPSHSVIEKGQTVTLRCDPISGHDNLYWYRRVMGKEIKFLLHFVKESKQDESGMPNNRFLAERTGGTYSTLKVQPAELEDSGVYFCASSSLGQGKYYEQYFGPGTRLTVT.

As for this clone: The read is 3 residues too short to cover the CDR3 end, so that end is filled in from the germline J gene. The chain employs TRBV6-2 or TRBV6-3 and TRBJ2-1; D is possibly TRBD2 (6 bases). From germline, CDR1 is MNHEY and CDR2 SVGEGT. The CDR3 extends over 14 amino acids. Trimming cost V 6 bases and J 3 bases, with 12 bases left between them. CDR3 DNA (partial): TGTGCCAGCAGGAATAGCGGCGTCTACAATGAG. It encodes CASRNSGVYNE. Given in full, the CDR3 is CASRNSGVYNEQFF.

As for this clone: The CDR3 goes on 3 residues after the read ends, and that part is filled in from the germline J gene. V gene TRBV7-9 combines with J gene TRBJ1-1, with no clear D. The CDR3 is 12 amino acids. V dropped 0 bases and J dropped 5 bases, with 4 bases sitting between them. Germline values: CDR1 SEHNR, CDR2 FQNEAQ (reference sequence). CDR3 amino acids: CASSLAGTEAFF. The part of the CDR3 DNA that was read is TGTGCCAGCAGCTTAGCAGGGACTGAA.

Details on this clone: From the germline J gene comes the end of the CDR3, since the read stops 3 residues before it. The chain uses TRBV29-1 and TRBJ1-2, with D unresolved. The V and J ends lost 4 bases and 1 base respectively, with 16 bases between them. This CDR3 has 15 amino acids. The germline CDR1 and CDR2 sequences are SQVTM and ANQGSEA. Partial CDR3 DNA: TGCAGCGTTGGCGACCCCGCAGGAGATAACTATGGC. Protein product: CSVGDPAGDNYG. The whole CDR3 is CSVGDPAGDNYGYTF. Combining the CDR3 with reference TRBV29-1 and TRBJ1-2 gives the whole variable domain SAVISQKPSRDICQRGTSLTIQCQVDSQVTMMFWYRQQPGQSLTLIATANQGSEATYESGFVIDKFPISRPNLTFSTLTVSNMSPEDSSIYLCSVGDPAGDNYGYTFGSGTRLTVV.

This clone was seen a handful of times. Sequencing ends 3 residues short of the CDR3 end; the germline J gene provides the rest. This chain uses TRBV7-9 with TRBJ1-1; D gene uncertain. V lost 5 bases and J lost 1, with 14 bases in between. Per germline, CDR1 SEHNR and CDR2 FQNEAQ (reference sequence). The CDR3 runs to 15 residues. The covered CDR3 bases are TGTGCCAGCAGCCCCCATTGGGCGAGGAACACTGAA. It codes for CASSPHWARNTE. The entire CDR3 is CASSPHWARNTEAFF.

This clone was picked up a small number of times. The read stops 3 residues short of the end of the CDR3; the missing end is completed from the germline J gene. The gene calls are TRBV2 and TRBJ2-6; D is perhaps TRBD1 (5 bases). Germline values: CDR1 SNHLY, CDR2 FYNNEI. The CDR3 covers 15 residues. The V end was cut by 7 bases, the J end by 2 bases, with 12 bases between. The CDR3 DNA, read in part, is TGTGCCAGCAAGGTTGGCAGGGCTGGGGCCAACGTC. Encoded protein: CASKVGRAGANV. The whole CDR3 region reads CASKVGRAGANVLTF.

A remark on this clone: The read terminates 3 residues ahead of where the CDR3 ends, so the germline J gene completes it. The chain employs TRBV18 and TRBJ1-6; TRBD1 agrees at 7 bases. CDR1 KGHSH and CDR2 LQKENI come from the germline V gene. CDR3 size: 14 residues. J lost 6 bases, V lost 6 bases, and 5 bases had no gene match. The CDR3 spells CASSPGTVNSPLHF. The CDR3 bases that were read are TGTGCCAGCTCGCCCGGGACAGTTAATTCACCC.